A selection of T cell receptor beta chains follows, all from one sample in a study of beta chain features in type 1 diabetes. Produced via immunoSEQ multiplex PCR; TCRdb's table is partial and in-frame only. This sample yields 120,000 to 150,000 clones, of which approximately 13% are seen a single time; roughly 1.4% belongs to the top ten. Sequencing input: central memory CD4+ T cells from blood. These receptors all stem from a young man with type 1 diabetes. CDR3s include the opening cysteine and the closing phenylalanine or tryptophan. The D gene is left open where the match is weak. Clone size is shown for a subset of rows, as once, few, many or a class of expanded clone.

>TRBV2|many|TRBD1|TRBJ1-2
TGTGCCAGCAGCGCGGACAGGGGAAGGGGTGGCTACACCTTC
CASSADRGRGGYTF
>TRBV15|few|NA|TRBJ1-1
TGTGCCACCAGCAGAGATTGGCAGGGCGGGATCTCTGAAGCTTTCTTT
CATSRDWQGGISEAFF
>TRBV29-1|few|NA|TRBJ1-3
TGCAGCGGGGACTTTCCTGGAAACACCATATATTTT
CSGDFPGNTIYF
>TRBV5-1|few|TRBD1|TRBJ2-7
TGCGCCAGCAGCTGGGGACAGGGAGGGTACGAGCAGTACTTC
CASSWGQGGYEQYF
>TRBV9|NA|NA|TRBJ2-2
TGTGCCAGCAGCCCTCGTGGGGCCCGGGGCACCGGGGAGCTGTTTTTT
CASSPRGARGTGELFF
>TRBV29-1|NA|NA|TRBJ1-1
TGCAGCGTTGGAGGTACCGGGCTAGAAGCTTTCTTT
CSVGGTGLEAFF
>TRBV5-4|few|NA|TRBJ2-1
TGTGCCAGCAGCCTCCCCCAAGAGCGGACGAGCTCCTACAATGAGCAGTTCTTC
CASSLPQERTSSYNEQFF
>TRBV9|NA|NA|TRBJ2-3
TGTGCCAGCAGCGTTGGGTTGGAGGGCGGCACAGATACGCAGTATTTT
CASSVGLEGGTDTQYF
>TRBV28|few|NA|TRBJ2-1
TGTGCCAGCAGCTCAATACCCGAGCAGTTCTTC
CASSSIPEQFF
>TRBV2|NA|NA|TRBJ2-1
TGTGCCAGCAGTGAAGGCGTAGACTACAATGAGCAGTTCTTC
CASSEGVDYNEQFF
>TRBV5-1|NA|NA|TRBJ2-3
TGCGCCAGCAGCTTGGGAGGGGATGGAGATACGCAGTATTTT
CASSLGGDGDTQYF
>TRBV25-1|NA|NA|TRBJ1-5
TGTGCCAGCAGTGCAGGGGCCAATCAGCCCCAGCATTTT
CASSAGANQPQHF
>TRBV7-2|NA|TRBD2|TRBJ2-5
TGTGCCAGCTGCTTCCGGACTAGGCAAGAGACCCAGTACTTC
CASCFRTRQETQYF
>TRBV30|NA|NA|TRBJ2-1
TGTGCCTGGAGTCAAACTAGCAATGAGCAGTTCTTC
CAWSQTSNEQFF
>TRBV11-1|many|NA|TRBJ2-1
TGTGCCAGCAGCTTGGGATGGGAGCAGTTCTTC
CASSLGWEQFF
>TRBV29-1|many|NA|TRBJ2-7
TGCAGCGTTGAACAGTCCGTTCGGCAGGGCGAGCAGTACTTC
CSVEQSVRQGEQYF
>TRBV5-1|few|NA|TRBJ2-3
TGCGCCAGCCGTATACAGGCCCCCTCCACAGATACGCAGTATTTT
CASRIQAPSTDTQYF
>TRBV7-9|many|NA|TRBJ1-1
TGTGCCCCAGGGAGACACGGGAACACTGAAGCTTTCTTT
CAPGRHGNTEAFF
>TRBV4-1|once|NA|TRBJ2-7
TGCGCCAGCAGCCCGTCGCGTGGGAGGTCCCGCTCCTACGAGCAGTACTTC
CASSPSRGRSRSYEQYF
>TRBV2|NA|NA|TRBJ2-7
TGTGCCAGCAGTCCGGACTACGTTACCTACGAGCAGTACTTC
CASSPDYVTYEQYF
>TRBV5-1|many|NA|TRBJ2-7
TGCGCCAGCAGCTCGGAGAATAGTAGGGAGCAGTACTTC
CASSSENSREQYF
>TRBV9|NA|TRBD1|TRBJ2-7
TGTGCCAGCTCTCCCACCCCCCGAGGGGGCTACTCCGAGCAGTACTTC
CASSPTPRGGYSEQYF